One sample yielded the 19 T cell receptor beta chains listed below, sequenced in a study of T cell repertoires in cytomegalovirus infection. Using its own MiXCR run on the reads, TCRdb lists one record per CDR3 protein. This sample has more than 85,000 distinct CDR3 sequences; about a quarter occur once, and the top ten carry 39%. The specimen sequenced was CD8+ T cells from PBMCs. The receptors here all came from a human donor in good health (CMV status not recorded). Some clones in this sample may be carry-over from other donors' samples.

This clonotype has at least ten counts. The chain uses TRBV27 and TRBJ1-1; D gene unclear. Germline V lookup: CDR1 MNHEY, CDR2 SMNVEV (reference sequence). The CDR3 length is 14 residues. Trimming left V 0 bases short and J 1 base short, with 6 bases between. CDR3 sequence (DNA): TGTGCCAGCAGTTTATCCCCAGGGAACACTGAAGCTTTCTTT. Translation: CASSLSPGNTEAFF.

This clonotype was picked up many times. This sequence joins TRBV7-9 and TRBJ1-1; 8 bases agree with TRBD1. The CDR3 runs 15 residues. V trimming: 5 bases; J trimming: 1 base; junction bases outside the gene matches: 6. In germline, CDR1 is SEHNR, CDR2 FQNEAQ (reference sequence). The chain's CDR3 is CASSGGQGGNTEAFF. As DNA, the CDR3 is TGTGCCAGCAGCGGCGGACAGGGCGGGAACACTGAAGCTTTCTTT.

As for this clonotype: A much bigger clone sits one base away, suggesting this may be a read error. The chain carries TRBV12-3 or TRBV12-4 and TRBJ1-2; TRBD1 matches 10 bases. CDR3 length: 14 amino acids. V shed 6 bases, J shed 6 bases, and the junction held 7 bases outside the gene matches. CDR3 amino acids: CASSWGDRGDGYTF. In nucleotides, the CDR3 is TGTGCCAGCAGCTGGGGGGACAGGGGAGATGGCTACACCTTC.

The CDR3 region has the DNA TGTGCCACCAGCAGAGATTGGGGAGCCACGAACACCGGGGAGCTGTTTTTT. The encoded protein is CATSRDWGATNTGELFF. The J gene is TRBJ2-2, the V gene TRBV15, with D possibly being TRBD2 (5 bases). V dropped 0 bases and J dropped 0 bases, with 11 bases sitting between them. The CDR3 is 17 residues long. Germline CDR1 LNHNV, CDR2 YYDKDF (reference sequence).

This clonotype has at least ten counts. The chain recombines TRBV7-2 with TRBJ2-5; 9 bases align to TRBD1. V was pared by 4 bases and J by 3 bases, with 9 bases of the junction left unmatched. Germline V gene sequence: CDR1 SGHTA, CDR2 FQGNSA. This CDR3 contains 16 residues. The CDR3 DNA reads as TGTGCCAGCAGCTCATGGACAGGGGCCGACAAAGAGACCCAGTACTTC. This translates into CASSSWTGADKETQYF.

This sequence joins TRBV5-6 and TRBJ1-2; D perhaps matches TRBD1 (6 bases). V lost 2 bases, J lost 3 bases, and 11 bases lay in between. The CDR3 runs 14 residues. Germline-derived CDR1 and CDR2 are SGHDT and YYEEEE. For the CDR3, the DNA is TGTGCCAGCAGCTTCAGGAGGGGGGACTATGGCTACACCTTC. It specifies CASSFRRGDYGYTF.

Many counts were recorded for this clonotype. The genes are TRBV12-3 or TRBV12-4 and TRBJ2-5, with D possibly TRBD2 on 5 matching bases. This CDR3 comprises 13 residues. CDR3 bases: TGTGCTGTATGGAGCGGAGTACAAGAGACCCAGTACTTC. Residues: CAVWSGVQETQYF.

This chain links TRBV28 with TRBJ2-7; TRBD1 matches at 9 bases. V shed 6 bases and J 3 bases; nucleotides not matched to a gene: 9. Germline-derived CDR1 and CDR2 are MDHEN and SYDVKM. The CDR3 spans 15 residues. CDR3 DNA: TGTGCCAGCAGAACCGGGACAGGGCAAGGCTACGAGCAGTACTTC. This encodes CASRTGTGQGYEQYF. Based on the CDR3 plus reference TRBV28 and TRBJ2-7, the full variable domain is DVKVTQSSRYLVKRTGEKVFLECVQDMDHENMFWYRQDPGLGLRLIYFSYDVKMKEKGDIPEGYSVSREKKERFSLILESASTNQTSMYLCASRTGTGQGYEQYFGPGTRLTVT.

CDR3 nucleotide sequence: TGCAGTGCCTGGACTGTGATGGACACTGAAGCTTTCTTT. Its translation: CSAWTVMDTEAFF. The rearrangement joins TRBV20-1 to TRBJ1-1; D remains unclear. CDR1 DFQATT and CDR2 SNEGSKA come from the germline V gene (reference sequence). The V end lost 6 bases, the J end lost 3 bases, and 14 bases lay between the germline ends. The CDR3 is 13 amino acids.

The gene calls are TRBV29-1 and TRBJ1-5; D unclear. Per the germline V gene, CDR1 is SQVTM and CDR2 is ANQGSEA. CDR3 size: 13 residues. Trimming shortened V by 4 bases and J by 2 bases, and 9 bases separated the two germline ends. This CDR3 is CSVGGQGNQPQHF. The CDR3 region has the DNA TGCAGCGTTGGAGGGCAAGGCAATCAGCCCCAGCATTTT.

This clonotype was counted at least ten times. The chain uses TRBV2 and TRBJ2-7, with D unresolved. V dropped 4 bases and J dropped 6 bases, with 19 bases sitting between them. Per germline, CDR1 SNHLY and CDR2 FYNNEI. The CDR3 length is 15 residues. The CDR3 here is CASSGAGRTTIEQYF. The CDR3 nucleotides read TGTGCCAGCAGTGGGGCCGGACGAACTACTATCGAGCAGTACTTC.

Written as DNA, the CDR3 is TGTGCCAGCAGTTTATGGGCTTCCGAGCAGTACTTC. It encodes CASSLWASEQYF. The J gene is TRBJ2-7, the V gene TRBV28; D is undetermined. CDR3 length equals 12 residues. The germline gives CDR1 MDHEN, CDR2 SYDVKM. Trimming removed 0 bases from V and 6 bases from J, with 6 bases in between.

The rearrangement links TRBV7-2 to TRBJ2-1, with a tentative D call TRBD2 (6 bases). The germline gives CDR1 SGHTA, CDR2 FQGNSA. CDR3 length: 10 amino acids. V was shortened by 8 bases and J by 16 bases, with 15 bases between the two germline ends. The CDR3 is CASLGEAHFF. In DNA form, the CDR3 reads TGTGCCAGCCTAGGGGAGGCGCACTTCTTC. Full variable domain (missing parts from reference TRBV7-2 and TRBJ2-1): GAGVSQSPSNKVTEKGKDVELRCDPISGHTALYWYRQSLGQGLEFLIYFQGNSAPDKSGLPSDRFSAERTGGSVSTLTIQRTQQEDSAVYLCASLGEAHFFGPGTRLTVL.

This clonotype has at least ten counts. The gene calls are TRBV7-9 and TRBJ2-7; 7 bases match TRBD1. The germline gives CDR1 SEHNR, CDR2 FQNEAQ (reference sequence). The CDR3 has 12 residues. The ends lost 5 bases at V and 5 bases at J; junction bases unmatched: 3. CDR3 sequence: CASSPDRDEQYF. DNA of the CDR3: TGTGCCAGCAGCCCCGACAGGGACGAGCAGTACTTC.

Sample share makes this clonotype medium-sized. The rearrangement links TRBV12-3 or TRBV12-4 to TRBJ1-4; no firm D call. The V end lost 7 bases, the J end lost 2 bases, and 11 bases lay between the germline ends. There are 14 residues in the CDR3. This chain's CDR3 is CASTSGVTNEKLFF. CDR3 sequence (DNA): TGTGCCAGCACCTCAGGAGTTACTAATGAAAAACTGTTTTTT.

The gene calls are TRBV7-9 and TRBJ2-2, with D possibly being TRBD2 (5 bases). Trimming left V 5 bases short and J 0 bases short, with 16 bases between. Germline V gene sequence: CDR1 SEHNR, CDR2 FQNEAQ (reference sequence). The CDR3 is 17 residues long. CDR3 sequence (DNA): TGTGCCAGCAGCCAACCTAGCCGAGGCCCGAACACCGGGGAGCTGTTTTTT. This translates into CASSQPSRGPNTGELFF.

This clonotype showed up just a few times. The rearrangement joins TRBV14 to TRBJ1-5; D not resolved. Germline lookup yields CDR1 SGHDN and CDR2 FVKESK. The CDR3 is made up of 14 amino acids. The V and J ends lost 5 bases and 9 bases respectively, with 17 bases between them. DNA of the CDR3: TGTGCCAGCAGCTCCAGGACCGCTAATTTGCCCCAGCATTTT. This codes for CASSSRTANLPQHF.

This clonotype was recorded many times. This rearrangement joins TRBV20-1 to TRBJ2-7, with a possible D match to TRBD2 (5 bases). CDR1 DFQATT and CDR2 SNEGSKA come from the germline V gene (reference sequence). The CDR3 totals 16 residues. V was cut by 6 bases and J by 5 bases, with 26 bases left in between. CDR3 protein: CSASLGGYNPGDEQYF. The CDR3 bases are TGCAGTGCCTCCCTGGGCGGGTACAACCCCGGTGACGAGCAGTACTTC.

The V call is TRBV20-1, the J call TRBJ2-5, with TRBD2 matching over 8 bases. The germline V gene encodes CDR1 DFQATT and CDR2 SNEGSKA (reference sequence). The CDR3 has 17 amino acids. Trimming cost V 6 bases and J 0 bases; bases outside gene matches: 15. As DNA, the CDR3 is TGCAGTGCACTTAAGAGCGGGAGAGGGGTAGACCAAGAGACCCAGTACTTC. This translates into CSALKSGRGVDQETQYF.